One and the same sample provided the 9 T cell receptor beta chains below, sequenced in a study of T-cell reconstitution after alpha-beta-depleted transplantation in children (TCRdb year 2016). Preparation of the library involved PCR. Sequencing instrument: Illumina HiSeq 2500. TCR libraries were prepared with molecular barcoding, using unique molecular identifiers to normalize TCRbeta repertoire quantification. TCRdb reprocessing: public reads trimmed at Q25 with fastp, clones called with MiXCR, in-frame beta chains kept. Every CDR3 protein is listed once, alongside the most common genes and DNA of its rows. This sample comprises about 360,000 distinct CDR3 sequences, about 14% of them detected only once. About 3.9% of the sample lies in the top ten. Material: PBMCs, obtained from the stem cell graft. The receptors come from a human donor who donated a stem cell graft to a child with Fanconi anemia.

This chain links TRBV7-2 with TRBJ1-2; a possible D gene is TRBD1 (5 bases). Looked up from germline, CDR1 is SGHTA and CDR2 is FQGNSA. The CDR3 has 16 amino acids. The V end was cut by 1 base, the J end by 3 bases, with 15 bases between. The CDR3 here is CASSLDSGIPHYGYTF. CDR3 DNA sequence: TGTGCCAGCAGCTTAGATTCAGGGATCCCCCACTATGGCTACACCTTC.

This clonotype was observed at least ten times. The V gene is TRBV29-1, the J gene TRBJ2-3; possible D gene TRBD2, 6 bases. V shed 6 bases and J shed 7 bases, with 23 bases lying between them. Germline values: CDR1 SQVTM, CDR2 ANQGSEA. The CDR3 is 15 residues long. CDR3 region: CSVAPGLAPSNTQYF. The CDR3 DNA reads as TGCAGCGTAGCTCCGGGACTGGCTCCATCTAATACGCAGTATTTT.

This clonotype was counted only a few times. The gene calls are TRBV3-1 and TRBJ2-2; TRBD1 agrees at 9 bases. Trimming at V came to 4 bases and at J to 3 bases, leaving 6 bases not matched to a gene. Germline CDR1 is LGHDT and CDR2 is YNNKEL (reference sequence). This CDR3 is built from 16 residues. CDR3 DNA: TGTGCCAGCAGCCCGGGACAGGGAGCCGACACCGGGGAGCTGTTTTTT. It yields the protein CASSPGQGADTGELFF.

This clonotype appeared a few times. Here the CDR3 DNA reads TGCGCCAGCAGCGAGGGGATTTACAATGAGCAGTTCTTC. Protein product: CASSEGIYNEQFF. This chain uses TRBV5-1 with TRBJ2-1; D may match TRBD1 or TRBD2 (5 bases each). Deletions cut 4 bases from V and 4 bases from J, with 9 bases between. The CDR3 is 13 residues long. Germline V gene data show CDR1 as SGHRS and CDR2 as YFSETQ.

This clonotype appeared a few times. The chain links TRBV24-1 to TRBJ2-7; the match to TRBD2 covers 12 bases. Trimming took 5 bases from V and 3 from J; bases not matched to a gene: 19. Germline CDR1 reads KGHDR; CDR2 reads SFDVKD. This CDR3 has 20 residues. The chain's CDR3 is CATSARSEASGGAGGYEQYF. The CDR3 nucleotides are TGTGCCACCAGTGCTAGAAGCGAGGCTAGCGGGGGGGCCGGTGGCTACGAGCAGTACTTC.

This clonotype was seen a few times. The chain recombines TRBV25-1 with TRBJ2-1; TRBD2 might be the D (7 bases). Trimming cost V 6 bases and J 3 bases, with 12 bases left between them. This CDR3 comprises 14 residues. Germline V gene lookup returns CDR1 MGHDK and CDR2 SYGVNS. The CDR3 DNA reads TGTGCCAGCAGGAAAGGGGGGGTCTACAATGAGCAGTTCTTC. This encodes CASRKGGVYNEQFF.

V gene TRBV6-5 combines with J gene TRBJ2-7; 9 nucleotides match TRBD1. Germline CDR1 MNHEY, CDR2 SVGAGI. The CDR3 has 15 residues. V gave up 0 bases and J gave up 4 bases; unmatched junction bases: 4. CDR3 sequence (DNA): TGTGCCAGCAGTTACTCGAGGGACAGGGTTTACGAGCAGTACTTC. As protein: CASSYSRDRVYEQYF.

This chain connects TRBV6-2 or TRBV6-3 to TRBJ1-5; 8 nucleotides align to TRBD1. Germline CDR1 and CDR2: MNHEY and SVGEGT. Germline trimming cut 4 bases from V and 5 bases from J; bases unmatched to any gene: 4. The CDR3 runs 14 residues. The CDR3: CASSSAQGDQPQHF. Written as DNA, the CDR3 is TGTGCCAGCAGTTCCGCACAGGGGGATCAGCCCCAGCATTTT.

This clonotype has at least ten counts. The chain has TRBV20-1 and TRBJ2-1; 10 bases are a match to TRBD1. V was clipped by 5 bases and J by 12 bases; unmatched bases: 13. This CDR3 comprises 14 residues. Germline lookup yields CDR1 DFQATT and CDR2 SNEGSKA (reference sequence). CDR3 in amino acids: CSASGTGVNMGQFF. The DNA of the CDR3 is TGCAGTGCTTCCGGGACAGGGGTTAATATGGGGCAGTTCTTC.